This TCR beta chain was observed in a study of T-cell memory formation after mild COVID-19. TCRdb re-analysed the 5' RACE reads in MiXCR, keeping a single row per CDR3 protein. The table shows 250,000 to 300,000 distinct CDR3 sequences, with 15% to 20% occurring only once. Per germline, CDR1 LGHDT and CDR2 YNNKEL (reference sequence). The V gene lost 6 bases and the J gene lost 0 bases, with 8 bases spanning the gap. The CDR3 covers 13 residues. Sample: PBMCs or a T cell subset sorted from them (not recorded which). This clonotype originated in a man between 18 and 29 years old who had mild COVID-19 (a few samples of this study predate the infection). Cell type and time point are not known. The chain carries TRBV3-1 and TRBJ1-2; D is unresolved. CDR3 nucleotide sequence: TGTGCCAGCAGGCGAGTTTCTAACTATGGCTACACCTTC. Translated: CASRRVSNYGYTF.